These 28 T cell receptor beta chains share one sample of origin, sequenced in a study of shared clonotypes between healthy human individuals. The repertoire was sequenced with immunoSEQ multiplex PCR; TCRdb's copy has only in-frame clones and lacks some. Seen here are roughly 2 million clones, roughly 95% observed once, and the top ten hold 0.85% to 1.2%. Naive CD8 cells lacked CD45RO and underwent positive selection for CCR7, leaving out terminally differentiated effector memory CD45RA+ cells. The sample was naive CD8+ T cells sorted from blood. The receptor set was obtained from a man in his late teens or twenties in good health.

The genes are TRBV4-1 and TRBJ2-1, with D uncertain. The CDR3 is 16 residues long. V dropped 2 bases and J dropped 5 bases, with 16 bases sitting between them. Germline CDR1 MGHRA, CDR2 YSYEKL. The CDR3 protein is CASSQLESFLDNEQFF. The CDR3 DNA follows: TGCGCCAGCAGCCAACTAGAATCCTTTTTAGACAATGAGCAGTTCTTC.

A single count supports this clone. The chain has TRBV30 and TRBJ2-7; 8 bases match TRBD1. The V gene's germline CDR1 is GTSNPN and CDR2 SVGIG (reference sequence). The CDR3 runs 18 residues. J was trimmed by 0 bases and V by 0 bases; bases with no gene match: 13. CDR3 amino acids: CAWSVRDRQSKSSYEQYF. The DNA for the CDR3 is TGTGCCTGGAGTGTACGGGACAGGCAAAGCAAAAGCTCCTACGAGCAGTACTTC.

The rearrangement links TRBV7-2 to TRBJ2-7; D is possibly TRBD1 or TRBD2 (6 bases each). In germline, CDR1 is SGHTA, CDR2 FQGNSA. Trimming took 1 base from V and 7 from J, leaving 17 bases between them. The CDR3 has 15 residues. DNA for the CDR3: TGTGCCAGCAGCTTAGATTTTGGGGGGCTTAAAGAGCAGTACTTC. The encoded protein is CASSLDFGGLKEQYF.

The chain has TRBV27 and TRBJ1-1, with D hard to call. From germline, CDR1 is MNHEY and CDR2 SMNVEV (reference sequence). The V end was cut by 5 bases, the J end by 1 base, with 11 bases between. The CDR3 covers 14 residues. This CDR3 reads CASSPLPPNTEAFF. CDR3 DNA: TGTGCCAGCAGTCCTCTCCCTCCGAACACTGAAGCTTTCTTT.

The chain couples TRBV28 to TRBJ2-5; the D gene is possibly TRBD1 (5 bases). Germline CDR1 is MDHEN and CDR2 is SYDVKM. With 5 bases removed from V and 4 bases from J, the gap between germline ends came to 20 bases. CDR3 size: 16 residues. CDR3 protein: CASSPLGVGDGETQYF. The CDR3 DNA sequence: TGTGCCAGCAGTCCCTTAGGAGTAGGGGATGGAGAGACCCAGTACTTC.

The chain has TRBV11-2 and TRBJ1-1; a possible D gene is TRBD1 (6 bases). The CDR3 runs to 13 residues. V lost 0 bases to trimming and J lost 11 bases, with 13 bases between them. Looked up from germline, CDR1 is SGHAT and CDR2 is FQNNGV. The CDR3 protein is CASSLDDVTGAFF. DNA for the CDR3: TGTGCCAGCAGCTTAGACGATGTAACAGGGGCTTTCTTT.

This rearrangement joins TRBV7-9 to TRBJ2-1; unclear D gene. Germline V gene lookup returns CDR1 SEHNR and CDR2 FQNEAQ (reference sequence). Trimming shortened V by 7 bases and J by 5 bases, and 21 bases separated the two germline ends. This CDR3 comprises 16 residues. The CDR3 protein is CASTTPMAPGDNEQFF. The CDR3 nucleotides are TGTGCCAGCACGACTCCAATGGCGCCCGGCGACAATGAGCAGTTCTTC.

This rearrangement joins TRBV30 to TRBJ2-1; 8 bases fit TRBD1. Germline assignment: CDR1 GTSNPN and CDR2 SVGIG (reference sequence). The CDR3 is 11 residues long. The V gene end was trimmed by 5 bases and the J gene end by 11 bases; junction bases not matched to a gene: 5. This CDR3 reads CAWRTGGQQFF. DNA for the CDR3: TGTGCCTGGCGAACAGGGGGTCAGCAGTTCTTC.

The count of this clone is one. The chain is built from TRBV13 and TRBJ1-2, with D possibly matching TRBD1 (5 bases). The V end lost 0 bases, the J end lost 6 bases, and 20 bases lay between the germline ends. Germline V lookup: CDR1 PRHDT, CDR2 FYEKMQ (reference sequence). The CDR3 length is 17 residues. The CDR3 loop reads CASSLGWGADEVNGYTF. The CDR3 nucleotides are TGTGCCAGCAGCTTAGGTTGGGGCGCAGATGAGGTGAATGGCTACACCTTC.

The chain combines TRBV6-5 with TRBJ2-7; 8 bases align to TRBD1. Trimming removed 9 bases from V and 3 bases from J; junction bases left unmatched: 10. The CDR3 spans 14 residues. Germline CDR1 reads MNHEY; CDR2 reads SVGAGI. The CDR3 protein is CASSPGQDRYEQYF. The CDR3 DNA sequence: TGTGCCAGTTCCCCGGGACAGGATCGCTACGAGCAGTACTTC.

CDR3 DNA: TGTGCCAGCAGCCCCCTACTCTCCTACGAGCAGTACTTC. Residues: CASSPLLSYEQYF. The chain combines TRBV5-5 with TRBJ2-7; D not certain. The CDR3 totals 13 residues. Germline values: CDR1 SGHKS, CDR2 YYEKEE (reference sequence). The V gene lost 4 bases and the J gene lost 0 bases, with 8 bases spanning the gap. The full variable domain, its missing parts supplied by reference TRBV5-5 and TRBJ2-7, is DAGVTQSPTHLIKTRGQQVTLRCSPISGHKSVSWYQQVLGQGPQFIFQYYEKEERGRGNFPDRFSARQFPNYSSELNVNALLLGDSALYLCASSPLLSYEQYFGPGTRLTVT.

This sequence joins TRBV7-2 and TRBJ1-1, with D unclear. CDR1 and CDR2 from the germline V gene are SGHTA and FQGNSA. CDR3 length equals 15 residues. Trimming removed 5 bases from V and 3 bases from J, with 16 bases in between. The DNA of the CDR3 is TGTGCCAGCAGCGATCGACGGCTATCGTACACTGAAGCTTTCTTT. Translating gives CASSDRRLSYTEAFF.

The CDR3 spells CASSLMGSPLHF. CDR3 in DNA: TGTGCCAGCAGCTTGATGGGTTCACCCCTCCACTTT. The chain links TRBV9 to TRBJ1-6; D gene unclear. The CDR3 length is 12 residues. Trimming left V 4 bases short and J 9 bases short, with 8 bases between. CDR1 is SGDLS, CDR2 YYNGEE, per germline.

CDR3 sequence: CASDGLSYEQYF. CDR3 nucleotide sequence: TGTGCCAGCGATGGACTCTCCTACGAGCAGTACTTC. The rearrangement uses TRBV6-1 and TRBJ2-7; the D gene is possibly TRBD2 (5 bases). CDR3 length: 12 residues. Germline V gene data show CDR1 as MNHNS and CDR2 as SASEGT. V was trimmed by 8 bases and J by 0 bases, leaving 8 bases between them.

The chain employs TRBV7-8 and TRBJ2-2; D possibly corresponds to TRBD1 (5 bases). The CDR3 has 16 residues. With 6 bases removed from V and 1 base from J, the gap between germline ends came to 15 bases. Per the germline V gene, CDR1 is SGHVS and CDR2 is FQNEAQ. As DNA, the CDR3 is TGTGCCAGCAGAGGACACCTTTTCGAGAACACCGGGGAGCTGTTTTTT. This encodes CASRGHLFENTGELFF.

The chain combines TRBV7-2 with TRBJ1-6; D is uncertain. The CDR3 is 14 amino acids. Germline CDR1 and CDR2: SGHTA and FQGNSA. V was pared by 1 base and J by 9 bases, with 10 bases between. This chain's CDR3 is CASSLGGYGSPLHF. The DNA for the CDR3 is TGTGCCAGCAGCTTAGGGGGTTACGGTTCACCCCTCCACTTT.

This clone was counted a few times. The chain recombines TRBV6-5 with TRBJ1-6; TRBD1 agrees at 9 bases. J was trimmed by 13 bases and V by 4 bases; bases with no gene match: 8. This CDR3 contains 14 residues. Germline CDR1 is MNHEY and CDR2 is SVGAGI. The CDR3 sequence: CASSSRTGVTPLHF. Written as DNA, the CDR3 is TGTGCCAGCAGTTCACGGACAGGGGTGACGCCCCTCCACTTT.

CDR3 sequence reads: CASSLVQVVYQETQYF. DNA for the CDR3: TGTGCCAGCAGCTTAGTACAGGTGGTTTATCAAGAGACCCAGTACTTC. V gene TRBV7-9 combines with J gene TRBJ2-5; a possible D gene is TRBD1 (5 bases). The CDR3 is 16 amino acids. The V gene lost 1 base and the J gene lost 2 bases, with 14 bases spanning the gap. The V gene's germline CDR1 is SEHNR and CDR2 FQNEAQ (reference sequence).

Details on this clone: The sample contains more than one DNA sequence encoding this CDR3. The V gene is TRBV7-9, the J gene TRBJ1-1; D uncertain. CDR1 is SEHNR, CDR2 FQNEAQ, per germline (reference sequence). Trimming left V 2 bases short and J 0 bases short, with 7 bases between. CDR3 size: 14 residues. The CDR3 sequence is CASSLPGMNTEAFF. The CDR3 coding sequence is TGTGCCAGCAGCTTACCAGGAATGAACACTGAAGCTTTCTTT.

V and J are TRBV6-5 and TRBJ2-3; maybe TRBD1 (5 bases). V was cut by 6 bases and J by 1 base, with 14 bases left in between. The CDR3 runs 15 residues. Per the germline V gene, CDR1 is MNHEY and CDR2 is SVGAGI. In DNA form, the CDR3 reads TGTGCCAGCAGCCAACAGGTGACGGGCACAGATACGCAGTATTTT. Its translation is CASSQQVTGTDTQYF.

This sequence joins TRBV5-1 and TRBJ2-1; TRBD2 matches at 14 bases. Germline V gene data show CDR1 as SGHRS and CDR2 as YFSETQ. The CDR3 has 20 residues. V trimming: 0 bases; J trimming: 3 bases; junction bases outside the gene matches: 11. The CDR3 DNA reads TGCGCCAGCAGCTTGGTGGCTTCCGGGACTAGCGGGGGCCTCTACAATGAGCAGTTCTTC. Amino acid sequence: CASSLVASGTSGGLYNEQFF.

Written as DNA, the CDR3 is TGCGCCAGCAGCCAAGAGCATGTAGGGACAGGGCTCTCCTACGAGCAGTACTTC. Translated, it gives CASSQEHVGTGLSYEQYF. The chain is built from TRBV4-3 and TRBJ2-7; the match to TRBD1 covers 9 bases. The J segment lost 0 bases and the V segment lost 0 bases, leaving 9 bases of the junction unmatched. This CDR3 comprises 18 residues. CDR1 LGHNA and CDR2 YSLEER come from the germline V gene.

The J gene is TRBJ2-1, the V gene TRBV11-2; 12 bases align to TRBD2. Per the germline V gene, CDR1 is SGHAT and CDR2 is FQNNGV. V trimming: 1 base; J trimming: 7 bases; junction bases outside the gene matches: 11. The CDR3 sequence is 18 residues long. For the CDR3, the DNA is TGTGCCAGCAGCTTAGTTGCTAGCGGGAGGGCCTTAGGAAATGAGCAGTTCTTC. This codes for CASSLVASGRALGNEQFF.

This chain links TRBV4-1 with TRBJ1-1, with a possible D match to TRBD1 (5 bases). Germline CDR1 and CDR2: MGHRA and YSYEKL. CDR3 length: 16 residues. V was pared by 2 bases and J by 5 bases, with 18 bases between. This chain's CDR3 is CASSQLPAGVGTEAFF. CDR3 coding DNA: TGCGCCAGCAGCCAACTACCAGCGGGGGTAGGGACTGAAGCTTTCTTT.

The chain links TRBV28 to TRBJ1-2; no clear D. V lost 5 bases to trimming and J lost 0 bases, with 22 bases between them. The CDR3 covers 18 residues. The germline V gene has CDR1 MDHEN and CDR2 SYDVKM. The CDR3 bases are TGTGCCAGCAGTCCAAACCACCCGGCAGGAGCATCTAACTATGGCTACACCTTC. Amino acids: CASSPNHPAGASNYGYTF.

J is TRBJ1-1 and V is TRBV5-1, with 7 nucleotides matching TRBD1. Trimming took 3 bases from V and 0 from J; bases not matched to a gene: 5. The CDR3 spans 15 residues. Germline lookup yields CDR1 SGHRS and CDR2 YFSETQ. CDR3 coding DNA: TGCGCCAGCAGCTGGGGGACAGATATGAACACTGAAGCTTTCTTT. Translating it yields CASSWGTDMNTEAFF. The full variable domain, with the rest looked up from reference TRBV5-1 and TRBJ1-1, is KAGVTQTPRYLIKTRGQQVTLSCSPISGHRSVSWYQQTPGQGLQFLFEYFSETQRNKGNFPGRFSGRQFSNSRSEMNVSTLELGDSALYLCASSWGTDMNTEAFFGQGTRLTVV.

This rearrangement joins TRBV25-1 to TRBJ1-1; the D gene is possibly TRBD1 (6 bases). Trimming shortened V by 4 bases and J by 6 bases, and 15 bases separated the two germline ends. CDR1 is MGHDK, CDR2 SYGVNS, per germline. This CDR3 is built from 14 residues. The CDR3 region has the DNA TGTGCCAGCAGTGCGGGGGGACAAGTGCCTGAAGCTTTCTTT. Translating it yields CASSAGGQVPEAFF.

The chain links TRBV7-9 to TRBJ1-4, with D hard to call. This CDR3 contains 15 residues. Trimming took 3 bases from V and 8 from J, leaving 16 bases between them. Germline CDR1 reads SEHNR; CDR2 reads FQNEAQ (reference sequence). Here the CDR3 DNA reads TGTGCCAGCAGCTTTAATGAGGCCTCTGGAGAAAAACTGTTTTTT. Translating gives CASSFNEASGEKLFF.